This is a list of T cell receptor beta chains from one sample in a study of OX40 agonist ivuxolimab in advanced cancers. Clones were sequenced by immunoSEQ multiplex PCR, and TCRdb holds only the in-frame ones, with some missing. The sample shows tens of thousands of clones, about 82% of them seen only once. The sample here was CD4+ or CD8+ T cells sorted from blood, taken in a trial of the OX40 agonist ivuxolimab. The receptors come from an adult with an advanced solid tumor such as melanoma, head and neck, liver or kidney cancer. Both conserved end residues are part of each CDR3. A D gene is named only where the DNA matches it firmly. Rows may omit the clone size; those that give it use once, few, many or a size class.

15	TRBV5-8	TRBJ2-7	few	TRBD1	TGTGCCAGCAGCTTGGACGGGACAGGGTCCTACGAGCAGTACTTC	CASSLDGTGSYEQYF
18	TRBV5-6	TRBJ2-5	NA	TRBD2	TGTGCCAGCAGCTTGGTGAGGGCTAGCGGGAGCTCGGGGGAGACCCAGTACTTC	CASSLVRASGSSGETQYF
13	TRBV30	TRBJ2-5	NA	NA	TGTGCCTGGACGTTAATCAGCTATGGTACCCAGTACTTC	CAWTLISYGTQYF
14	TRBV2	TRBJ2-5	NA	NA	TGTGCCAGCAGTGAAGGTAGGGTCCAAGAGACCCAGTACTTC	CASSEGRVQETQYF
15	TRBV5-1	TRBJ2-5	NA	NA	TGCGCCAGCAGCTCCGGGACTTTGTACCAAGAGACCCAGTACTTC	CASSSGTLYQETQYF
15	TRBV27	TRBJ2-5	NA	NA	TGTGCCAGCAGTTTACGTTCAGGTGTGTGGGAGACCCAGTACTTC	CASSLRSGVWETQYF
14	TRBV11-3	TRBJ2-1	NA	TRBD2	TGTGCCAGCAGCGATACTAGCGGGAGCGGTGAGCAGTTCTTC	CASSDTSGSGEQFF
14	TRBV5-4	TRBJ2-7	NA	TRBD2	TGTGCCAGCAGCTCCGGGACTAGCGGCACCGAGCAGTACTTC	CASSSGTSGTEQYF
11	TRBV30	TRBJ2-5	once	NA	TGTGCCTGGACAGTCCAAGAGACCCAGTACTTC	CAWTVQETQYF
13	TRBV7-3	TRBJ1-1	NA	NA	TGTGCCAGCAGCTTCGACAGGACGACTGAAGCTTTCTTT	CASSFDRTTEAFF
16	TRBV9	TRBJ2-7	NA	TRBD2	TGTGCCAGCAGCGTAGCAGGAAGCGGGAGCGTATACGAGCAGTACTTC	CASSVAGSGSVYEQYF
15	TRBV30	TRBJ1-2	NA	NA	TGTGCCTGGAGTGTCTGGGGGGGGCGGGGCTATGGCTACACCTTC	CAWSVWGGRGYGYTF
12	TRBV27	TRBJ1-1	NA	NA	TGTGCCAGCAGTTTACTTGGGGGATCAGCTTTCTTT	CASSLLGGSAFF
13	TRBV7-2	TRBJ1-2	once	NA	TGTGCCAGCAGCGCAACGGTGAACTATGGCTACACCTTC	CASSATVNYGYTF
17	TRBV5-4	TRBJ1-6	NA	NA	TGTGCCAGCAGCTTGGAAAAAGTGTCTCGGGGGAATTCACCCCTCCACTTT	CASSLEKVSRGNSPLHF
12	TRBV5-4	TRBJ1-1	NA	NA	TGTGCCTCACAGGGAGAAGACACTGAAGCTTTCTTT	CASQGEDTEAFF
14	TRBV5-6	TRBJ1-1	NA	NA	TGTGCCAGCAGCCTGGGACTTCAGAACACTGAAGCTTTCTTT	CASSLGLQNTEAFF
15	TRBV5-1	TRBJ2-1	NA	TRBD2	TGCGCCAGCAGGGACGGACTAGCGGGAGTAAGGGAGCAGTTCTTC	CASRDGLAGVREQFF
12	TRBV11-2	TRBJ1-1	NA	NA	TGTGCCAGCAGCCACTGGGGTACTGAAGCTTTCTTT	CASSHWGTEAFF
14	TRBV5-5	TRBJ1-2	once	NA	TGTGCCAGCAGCCGGGACCGCCTAGAGTATGGCTACACCTTC	CASSRDRLEYGYTF
16	TRBV13	TRBJ1-2	few	TRBD1	TGTGCCAGCAGCTCGGGGACAGGGTCCAACGTCTATGGCTACACCTTC	CASSSGTGSNVYGYTF
14	TRBV7-3	TRBJ2-3	NA	NA	TGTGCCAGCAGTTTACTAGGGGGCACAGATACGCAGTATTTT	CASSLLGGTDTQYF
12	TRBV2	TRBJ1-2	NA	NA	TGTGCCAGCATGAGACAGACCTATGGCTACACCTTC	CASMRQTYGYTF
18	TRBV7-9	TRBJ2-5	NA	TRBD2	TGTGCCAGCAGCTTAGCCCCGGGACTAGCGGGACCACAAGAGACCCAGTACTTC	CASSLAPGLAGPQETQYF
15	TRBV27	TRBJ2-4	NA	TRBD2	TGTGCCAGCAGTTTAGTAGCTAGCGGGAGCAACATTCAGTACTTC	CASSLVASGSNIQYF
17	TRBV4-2	TRBJ1-2	once	NA	TGTGCCAGCAGCCAAGCTCCTACCAGGGATAGGTTCGATGGCTACACCTTC	CASSQAPTRDRFDGYTF
14	TRBV27	TRBJ2-7	NA	NA	TGTGCCAGCCGGAGACAGGATAGCTCCTACGAGCAGTACTTC	CASRRQDSSYEQYF
15	TRBV7-2	TRBJ1-2	NA	TRBD1	TGTGCCAGCAGCTTAGACGGGACAGCAAACTATGGCTACACCTTC	CASSLDGTANYGYTF
13	TRBV29-1	TRBJ1-4	NA	TRBD1	TGCAGCGTTGAGAGGGACAGGGGTGAAAAACTGTTTTTT	CSVERDRGEKLFF
14	TRBV2	TRBJ1-1	few	NA	TGTGCCAGCAGAAGCGACAGACTGAACACTGAAGCTTTCTTT	CASRSDRLNTEAFF
13	TRBV7-2	TRBJ1-2	NA	NA	TGTGCCAGCAGCCCGCTTATGAACTATGGCTACACCTTC	CASSPLMNYGYTF
11	TRBV5-1	TRBJ2-5	few	NA	TGCGCCAGCAGCTTGGACGAGACCCAGTACTTC	CASSLDETQYF
14	TRBV7-2	TRBJ2-7	NA	TRBD2	TGTGCCAGCAGCTTAGCTGGCGGGGGCTACGAGCAGTACTTC	CASSLAGGGYEQYF
15	TRBV7-3	TRBJ1-1	NA	NA	TGTGCCAGCAGCTTAGCCGTGGTCATGAACACTGAAGCTTTCTTT	CASSLAVVMNTEAFF
15	TRBV6-6	TRBJ1-5	NA	NA	TGTGCCAGCAGCCAGATGGGTTATAGCAATCAGCCCCAGCATTTT	CASSQMGYSNQPQHF
13	TRBV18	TRBJ2-2	few	NA	TGTGCCAGCTCACCAGCGTCCACCGGGGAGCTGTTTTTT	CASSPASTGELFF
13	TRBV9	TRBJ1-1	NA	NA	TGTGCCAGCAGCTTAGGGAGTAACACTGAAGCTTTCTTT	CASSLGSNTEAFF
13	TRBV13	TRBJ1-2	NA	NA	TGTGCCAGCAGCCACCGCAAGGGCTATGGCTACACCTTC	CASSHRKGYGYTF
15	TRBV25-1	TRBJ1-2	once	TRBD1	TGTGCCAGCAGTCCAGCGGGACAGGGGGCAAATGGCTACACCTTC	CASSPAGQGANGYTF
16	TRBV11-1	TRBJ2-3	NA	TRBD1	TGTGCCAGCAGCTTAGTTGGGACAGGGATACCAGATACGCAGTATTTT	CASSLVGTGIPDTQYF